These 18 T cell receptor beta chains originate from one sample sequenced in a study of shared clonotypes between healthy human individuals. Method: immunoSEQ multiplex PCR; TCRdb's copy keeps in-frame clones and lacks some. This table holds over a million clones, about three quarters found once. Sequences were obtained from memory CD4+ T cells sorted from blood. The subset is: CD45RA-negative fraction. The receptors stem from a man younger than 35 in good health.

The chain combines TRBV4-1 with TRBJ2-2, with 11 bases fitting TRBD2. V was clipped by 6 bases and J by 3 bases; unmatched bases: 0. This CDR3 region has 14 residues. Per germline, CDR1 MGHRA and CDR2 YSYEKL. The CDR3 sequence: CASRLAGDTGELFF. DNA for the CDR3: TGCGCCAGCAGACTAGCGGGGGACACCGGGGAGCTGTTTTTT.

The chain combines TRBV5-6 with TRBJ1-5; the D is unclear. Germline V gene data show CDR1 as SGHDT and CDR2 as YYEEEE. V was cut by 4 bases and J by 1 base, with 9 bases left in between. The CDR3 is made up of 14 amino acids. This CDR3 reads CASSAGRSNQPQHF. Written as DNA, the CDR3 is TGTGCCAGCAGCGCGGGAAGAAGCAATCAGCCCCAGCATTTT.

The chain employs TRBV5-1 and TRBJ2-2; D remains ambiguous. This CDR3 is 15 amino acids long. Germline CDR1 SGHRS, CDR2 YFSETQ. V was cut by 1 base and J by 2 bases, with 9 bases left in between. CDR3 sequence reads: CASSLISGNTGELFF. The CDR3 nucleotides read TGCGCCAGCAGCTTGATCTCGGGTAACACCGGGGAGCTGTTTTTT. Using reference TRBV5-1 and TRBJ2-2 for the parts outside the CDR3, the full variable domain is KAGVTQTPRYLIKTRGQQVTLSCSPISGHRSVSWYQQTPGQGLQFLFEYFSETQRNKGNFPGRFSGRQFSNSRSEMNVSTLELGDSALYLCASSLISGNTGELFFGEGSRLTVL.

As concerns this clone: Within the sample, other DNA sequences also encode this same CDR3. The chain links TRBV9 to TRBJ1-5; no clear D. Trimming took off 3 bases at V and 6 bases at J, with 13 bases between the two ends. The CDR3 length is 14 residues. Germline V gives CDR1 SGDLS, CDR2 YYNGEE. The CDR3 spells CASSASGGSQPQHF. The DNA of the CDR3 is TGTGCCAGCAGCGCGAGTGGCGGAAGTCAGCCCCAGCATTTT.

The V gene is TRBV19, the J gene TRBJ1-1; D gene unclear. Trimming stripped 6 bases from V and 4 bases from J, with 18 bases between. This CDR3 is 15 amino acids long. Germline V gene data show CDR1 as LNHDA and CDR2 as SQIVND (reference sequence). CDR3 in DNA: TGTGCCAGTAGAATACAGACGACCGTCCCCACTGAAGCTTTCTTT. Translating gives CASRIQTTVPTEAFF.

V and J are TRBV5-6 and TRBJ2-2, with D hard to call. The CDR3 has 14 amino acids. V lost 0 bases, J lost 4 bases, and 7 bases lay in between. Per germline, CDR1 SGHDT and CDR2 YYEEEE. The DNA of the CDR3 is TGTGCCAGCAGCTTGGAAGGGCTCACCGGGGAGCTGTTTTTT. Protein product: CASSLEGLTGELFF.

The chain recombines TRBV7-2 with TRBJ1-6; 11 nucleotides match TRBD1. Unmatched junction bases numbered 11, after V lost 4 bases and J lost 15 bases. From germline, CDR1 is SGHTA and CDR2 FQGNSA. CDR3 size: 15 residues. The CDR3 here is CASSSGQGALLGLHF. For the CDR3, the DNA is TGTGCCAGCAGCTCCGGACAGGGGGCGCTTCTGGGCCTCCACTTT.

V is TRBV10-3 and J is TRBJ2-7; 10 nucleotides align to TRBD1. This CDR3 has 14 amino acids. After removal of 6 bases from V and 6 bases from J, the junction contained 8 bases not matched to a gene. CDR1 ENHRY and CDR2 SYGVKD come from the germline V gene. The CDR3 DNA reads as TGTGCCATCAGGGATAGCGGGACAGGGGTCGAGCAGTACTTC. It is translated as CAIRDSGTGVEQYF.

Concerning this clone itself: Other DNA variants within this sample encode the same CDR3. This chain uses TRBV9 with TRBJ2-7; D is perhaps TRBD2 (6 bases). Germline loops: CDR1 SGDLS, CDR2 YYNGEE. V lost 0 bases and J lost 2, with 9 bases in between. This CDR3 region has 14 residues. The CDR3 reads CASSVEAGTYEQYF. CDR3 bases: TGTGCCAGCAGCGTAGAAGCGGGCACCTACGAGCAGTACTTC.

The chain combines TRBV2 with TRBJ2-3; TRBD2 matches 10 bases. Per germline, CDR1 SNHLY and CDR2 FYNNEI. This CDR3 is 18 amino acids long. With 6 bases clipped from V and 0 bases from J, the junction kept 12 bases outside the gene matches. The CDR3 region is CASRLSTSGPLSTDTQYF. The CDR3 bases are TGTGCCAGCAGACTATCGACTAGCGGGCCACTTAGCACAGATACGCAGTATTTT.

In this sample, this clone turned up once. The V call is TRBV7-2, the J call TRBJ2-3; 11 positions match TRBD1. The V segment lost 3 bases and the J segment 2 bases; nucleotides outside the gene matches: 10. Germline CDR1 reads SGHTA; CDR2 reads FQGNSA. The CDR3 spans 18 residues. CDR3 bases: TGTGCCAGCAGCTTCTACGGGACAGGGGGAAGGGCCACAGATACGCAGTATTTT. Protein: CASSFYGTGGRATDTQYF. Using reference TRBV7-2 and TRBJ2-3 for the parts outside the CDR3, the full variable domain is GAGVSQSPSNKVTEKGKDVELRCDPISGHTALYWYRQSLGQGLEFLIYFQGNSAPDKSGLPSDRFSAERTGGSVSTLTIQRTQQEDSAVYLCASSFYGTGGRATDTQYFGPGTRLTVL.

In this sample, this clone turned up once. CDR3 protein: CASGPQAGKETQYF. The CDR3 DNA reads as TGTGCTAGTGGCCCCCAAGCAGGGAAAGAGACCCAGTACTTC. The J gene is TRBJ2-5, the V gene TRBV12-5, with D perhaps TRBD1 (5 bases). The CDR3 totals 14 residues. CDR1 LGHNT and CDR2 FRNRAP come from the germline V gene. Trimming cost V 6 bases and J 3 bases, with 14 bases left between them.

This clone has only a few counts. The chain carries TRBV5-4 and TRBJ1-1, with TRBD1 matching over 9 bases. The germline V gene has CDR1 SGHNT and CDR2 YYREEE (reference sequence). The CDR3 consists of 15 residues. Trimming cost V 3 bases and J 4 bases; bases outside gene matches: 7. This CDR3 is CASSYPGQGGTEAFF. The CDR3 region has the DNA TGTGCCAGCAGCTACCCGGGACAGGGAGGCACTGAAGCTTTCTTT.

The CDR3 DNA follows: TGCGCCAGCATGTTGGGGGATACGCAGTATTTT. As protein: CASMLGDTQYF. V gene TRBV5-1 combines with J gene TRBJ2-3; D call uncertain. Germline V gives CDR1 SGHRS, CDR2 YFSETQ. The CDR3 runs to 11 residues. Trimming pared 6 bases from V and 6 bases from J, leaving 8 bases between.

This clone turned up a few times. This sequence joins TRBV9 and TRBJ2-1, with D possibly matching TRBD2 (5 bases). Looked up from germline, CDR1 is SGDLS and CDR2 is YYNGEE. Trimming stripped 7 bases from V and 7 bases from J, with 21 bases between. The CDR3 is 15 amino acids. This CDR3 reads CASGRSQPGRNEQFF. CDR3 bases: TGTGCCAGCGGAAGGTCGCAGCCTGGGAGAAATGAGCAGTTCTTC.

This clone showed up just once. The chain recombines TRBV4-2 with TRBJ2-5, with 11 bases identical to TRBD2. The J call may be mistaken, given a closer DNA end match to TRBJ2-7. The germline CDR1 and CDR2 sequences are LGHNA and YNFKEQ. The CDR3 covers 15 residues. CDR3 nucleotide sequence: TGTGCCAGCAGCCAAGGACTAGCGGGGTTCTCCGAGCAGTACTTC. This encodes CASSQGLAGFSEQYF.

As to this clone: One base away lies a much larger clone, so this may be a sequencing read error. V is TRBV5-1 and J is TRBJ1-3; D is ambiguous. Germline V lookup: CDR1 SGHRS, CDR2 YFSETQ. The CDR3 runs to 12 residues. V was pared by 4 bases and J by 1 base, with 3 bases between. The CDR3 DNA is TGCGCCAGCAGCCCATCTGGAAACACCATATATTTT. This translates into CASSPSGNTIYF.

CDR3 DNA: TGTGCCAGCAGTTCCCCCATCGGGACAGGGACTCTCACCTATGGCTACACCTTC. It specifies CASSSPIGTGTLTYGYTF. The chain employs TRBV28 and TRBJ1-2; 9 nucleotides line up with TRBD1. The V gene's germline CDR1 is MDHEN and CDR2 SYDVKM. The CDR3 loop spans 18 amino acids. With 4 bases clipped from V and 4 bases from J, the junction kept 16 bases outside the gene matches.